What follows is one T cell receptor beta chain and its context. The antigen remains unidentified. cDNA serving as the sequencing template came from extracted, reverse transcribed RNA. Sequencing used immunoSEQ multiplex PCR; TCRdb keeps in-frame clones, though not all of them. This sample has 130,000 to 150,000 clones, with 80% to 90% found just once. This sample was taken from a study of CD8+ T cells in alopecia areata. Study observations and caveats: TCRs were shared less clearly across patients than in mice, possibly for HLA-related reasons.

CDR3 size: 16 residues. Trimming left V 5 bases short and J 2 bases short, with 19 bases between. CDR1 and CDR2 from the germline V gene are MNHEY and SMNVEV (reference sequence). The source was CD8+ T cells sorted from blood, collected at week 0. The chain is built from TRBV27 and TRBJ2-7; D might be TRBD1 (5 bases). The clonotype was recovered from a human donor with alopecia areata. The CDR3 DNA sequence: TGTGCCAGCAGTCACCTGGGGCAGGCCTATCCCTACGAGCAGTACTTC. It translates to CASSHLGQAYPYEQYF.